The 15 T cell receptor beta chains below come from one sample, sequenced in a study of shared clonotypes between healthy human individuals. Generated by immunoSEQ multiplex PCR, the TCRdb table keeps only in-frame clones and is missing some. In the table there are approximately 650,000 clones, over 95% of which are singletons. Terminally differentiated effector memory CD45RA+ cells were excluded from the naive CD8 cells, which were CD45RO-negative and positively selected for CCR7. Material: naive CD8+ T cells sorted from blood. The receptors were sampled from a woman under 40 in good health.

The CDR3 is CASSPLTSGKQFF. CDR3 nucleotide sequence: TGTGCCAGCAGTCCCCTGACGAGCGGGAAGCAGTTCTTC. The chain has TRBV27 and TRBJ2-1; TRBD2 aligns across 7 bases. The CDR3 loop spans 13 amino acids. Germline trimming cut 5 bases from V and 11 bases from J; bases unmatched to any gene: 9. Germline-derived CDR1 and CDR2 are MNHEY and SMNVEV (reference sequence).

V usage is TRBV5-1 and J usage is TRBJ1-5; D not certain. CDR1 SGHRS and CDR2 YFSETQ come from the germline V gene. Trimming cost V 5 bases and J 7 bases, with 10 bases left between them. This CDR3 is 12 amino acids long. The DNA of the CDR3 is TGCGCCAGCAGAGGACCCAGCCAGCCCCAGCATTTT. Its translation is CASRGPSQPQHF. The full variable domain, rest sourced from reference TRBV5-1 and TRBJ1-5, is KAGVTQTPRYLIKTRGQQVTLSCSPISGHRSVSWYQQTPGQGLQFLFEYFSETQRNKGNFPGRFSGRQFSNSRSEMNVSTLELGDSALYLCASRGPSQPQHFGDGTRLSIL.

In nucleotides, the CDR3 is TGTGCCACCAGCAAAGGCGCTGGGGCCAACGTCCTGACTTTC. Protein: CATSKGAGANVLTF. The J gene is TRBJ2-6, the V gene TRBV15; D remains unclear. The CDR3 covers 14 residues. Trimming pared 4 bases from V and 2 bases from J, leaving 6 bases between. Germline V lookup: CDR1 LNHNV, CDR2 YYDKDF (reference sequence). The full variable domain, in which reference TRBV15 and TRBJ2-6 provide the parts outside the CDR3, is DAMVIQNPRYQVTQFGKPVTLSCSQTLNHNVMYWYQQKSSQAPKLLFHYYDKDFNNEADTPDNFQSRRPNTSFCFLDIRSPGLGDTAMYLCATSKGAGANVLTFGAGSRLTVL.

The sample holds one count of this clone. The genes are TRBV7-9 and TRBJ1-5, with D hard to call. The CDR3 covers 12 residues. V shed 1 base and J shed 9 bases, with 7 bases lying between them. In germline, CDR1 is SEHNR, CDR2 FQNEAQ (reference sequence). The CDR3 sequence is CASSLDWMPQHF. For the CDR3, the DNA is TGTGCCAGCAGCTTAGATTGGATGCCCCAGCATTTT.

The CDR3 nucleotides read TGTGCCAGCAGTGGGACTAGCGGGACCTATTTCTCCTACGAGCAGTACTTC. Encoded protein: CASSGTSGTYFSYEQYF. The chain is built from TRBV6-1 and TRBJ2-7, with 12 bases lining up with TRBD2. Germline V gene sequence: CDR1 MNHNS, CDR2 SASEGT. The trim removed 4 bases at V and 0 bases at J, leaving 7 bases unmatched. This CDR3 region has 17 residues.

This rearrangement joins TRBV4-1 to TRBJ2-5; D not certain. This CDR3 spans 14 amino acids. V lost 1 base and J 2 bases, leaving 8 bases between the germline ends. Germline-derived CDR1 and CDR2 are MGHRA and YSYEKL. The CDR3 DNA follows: TGCGCCAGCAGCCAAGTTGCGAGGCAAGAGACCCAGTACTTC. Its translation is CASSQVARQETQYF.

A single count supports this clone. This chain joins TRBV15 and TRBJ1-1; the D gene is possibly TRBD1 (5 bases). V lost 1 base, J lost 5 bases, and 11 bases lay in between. The germline gives CDR1 LNHNV, CDR2 YYDKDF (reference sequence). CDR3 size: 14 residues. The CDR3 nucleotides are TGTGCCACCAGCAGAGGGGGGAGAAGGACTGAAGCTTTCTTT. This translates into CATSRGGRRTEAFF.

This chain links TRBV2 with TRBJ2-3, with a possible D match to TRBD1 (5 bases). The V gene's germline CDR1 is SNHLY and CDR2 FYNNEI. CDR3 size: 12 residues. V lost 8 bases, J lost 6 bases, and 12 bases lay in between. The CDR3: CASRTNRDTQYF. For the CDR3, the DNA is TGTGCCAGCCGGACAAACCGGGATACGCAGTATTTT.

CDR3: CASSLTPGIVEQYF. CDR3 DNA sequence: TGTGCCAGCAGTTTAACCCCCGGGATAGTCGAGCAGTACTTC. The chain recombines TRBV27 with TRBJ2-7; TRBD2 might be the D (5 bases). In germline, CDR1 is MNHEY, CDR2 SMNVEV (reference sequence). The CDR3 sequence is 14 residues long. Trimming pared 2 bases from V and 6 bases from J, leaving 14 bases between.

The chain combines TRBV5-4 with TRBJ2-7; 9 bases map to TRBD2. V lost 2 bases and J lost 5; bases outside the gene matches: 5. The CDR3 contains 14 residues. Germline CDR1 reads SGHNT; CDR2 reads YYREEE (reference sequence). CDR3 region: CASSFRTSEDEQYF. The CDR3 DNA reads as TGTGCCAGCAGCTTCAGGACTAGCGAGGACGAGCAGTACTTC.

The V gene is TRBV30, the J gene TRBJ2-2; D possibly corresponds to TRBD2 (6 bases). CDR1 is GTSNPN, CDR2 SVGIG, per germline (reference sequence). V lost 2 bases and J 1 base, leaving 8 bases between the germline ends. This CDR3 region has 14 residues. The CDR3 loop is CAWSIGGNTGELFF. Here the CDR3 DNA reads TGTGCCTGGAGTATCGGGGGGAACACCGGGGAGCTGTTTTTT.

The V gene is TRBV4-1, the J gene TRBJ2-7, with no clear D. CDR1 MGHRA and CDR2 YSYEKL come from the germline V gene. V lost 4 bases and J lost 6, with 10 bases in between. The CDR3 has 12 amino acids. As DNA, the CDR3 is TGCGCCAGCAGCCCTAATCCTGGCGAGCAGTACTTC. Its protein is CASSPNPGEQYF.

V is TRBV5-5 and J is TRBJ2-7; TRBD2 is a possible D gene (5 bases). Deletions cut 4 bases from V and 6 bases from J, with 23 bases between. Germline CDR1 SGHKS, CDR2 YYEKEE (reference sequence). The CDR3 contains 16 residues. CDR3 residues: CASSLLGLGLAVEQYF. The CDR3 DNA follows: TGTGCCAGCAGCCTTCTAGGACTCGGTCTGGCTGTCGAGCAGTACTTC.

The chain joins TRBV23-1 to TRBJ1-1, with 9 bases fitting TRBD1. TRBV23-1 is treated as an ORF (open reading frame) with a function not yet certain. The junction had 3 bases not matched to a gene; V was cut back by 0 bases and J by 1 base. The CDR3 is made up of 16 amino acids. CDR3 DNA sequence: TGCGCCAGCAGTCAATCTAGGACAGGGGAGAACACTGAAGCTTTCTTT. This codes for CASSQSRTGENTEAFF.

The rearrangement uses TRBV7-9 and TRBJ2-5; no clear D gene. The CDR3 is made up of 16 amino acids. V was clipped by 2 bases and J by 1 base, with 14 bases between them. Germline V gene sequence: CDR1 SEHNR, CDR2 FQNEAQ (reference sequence). The CDR3 here is CASSLYLSITQETQYF. The DNA of the CDR3 is TGTGCCAGCAGCTTATATCTCTCAATTACCCAAGAGACCCAGTACTTC.